The next 2 T cell receptor beta chains were all read from a single sample in a study of shared clonotypes between healthy human individuals. Method: immunoSEQ multiplex PCR; TCRdb's copy keeps in-frame clones and lacks some. The sample yields millions of clones, 85% to 95% seen once. Sequenced input: naive CD4+ T cells sorted from blood. Subset here: CD45RA+ positively selected. Receptors were obtained from a man younger than 35 in good health.

The chain has TRBV5-4 and TRBJ2-5; D is unresolved. The CDR3 runs to 13 residues. Germline V gives CDR1 SGHNT, CDR2 YYREEE (reference sequence). Trimming removed 0 bases at V and 2 bases at J, with 5 bases between. The CDR3 loop reads CASSLVAQETQYF. DNA for the CDR3: TGTGCCAGCAGCTTGGTGGCTCAAGAGACCCAGTACTTC.

A single count supports this clone. J is TRBJ2-7 and V is TRBV19; the D is unclear. The germline V gene encodes CDR1 LNHDA and CDR2 SQIVND (reference sequence). V lost 5 bases and J 0 bases, leaving 11 bases between the germline ends. There are 14 residues in the CDR3. CDR3 nucleotides: TGTGCCAGTAGTGCGACTGCACCCTCCTACGAGCAGTACTTC. It yields the protein CASSATAPSYEQYF.